The sequence of this TCR beta chain was determined in a study of T cell clones after liver transplantation (dated by TCRdb to the late 2010s). Study-level background: The samples were obtained from ITN030ST, a randomized trial that attempted immunosuppression withdrawal within 2 years after liver transplantation. The subjects received no induction therapy and were kept on standard immunosuppression until randomization at 12-24 months post-transplant. Blood samples were collected pre-transplant, pre-randomization before withdrawal, and post-randomization after either complete withdrawal or failed withdrawal. Donor-reactive T cell clones were identified by TCRbeta sequencing following a pre-transplant mixed lymphocyte reaction and were subsequently tracked in post-transplant blood. Of the eight recipients, three were HCV-positive, while the remaining recipients had been transplanted for non-autoimmune, non-viral indications. Tolerance meant complete immunosuppression withdrawal for at least one year without liver enzymes rising beyond twice the upper limit of normal. The studied cohort comprised 8 liver transplant recipients, 3 classified as tolerant and 5 as non-tolerant. As an antigen-independent comparator for donor-reactive sequences, third party-reactive TCRbeta sequences were also identified from pre-transplant MLRs.

Its CDR3 holds 15 amino acids, cysteine through phenylalanine. Kept here is only the CDR3 DNA, which spans 45 bases and is read in frame from base 1. According to the germline V gene (reference sequence), CDR1 reads SGHNT and CDR2 reads YYREEE. Relative to germline, V is missing 4 bases and J is missing 3 bases, with 9 bases of the junction outside any gene match. Overall results and qualifications from the work: Without allograft tissue specimens, donor-reactive T cells may have migrated into the graft rather than being deleted. Low numbers of available donor cells limited the measurable donor-reactive repertoire in a couple of subjects. The conclusions were preliminary, being limited by small, heterogeneous patient numbers and by non-standardized post-transplant time points. The decline in donor-reactive sequences exceeded the decline in third party-reactive sequences, suggesting partial antigen-specific deletion that was unrelated to withdrawal success. When repertoire turnover was accounted for, significantly reduced detection of donor-reactive sequences was found in 7 of 8 subjects for CD4 and in 8 of 8 subjects for CD8. In most of the 8 subjects, regardless of tolerance or HCV status, circulating donor-reactive CD4 TCRbeta sequences dropped significantly post-transplant.

Unstimulated PBMCs, after thawing, were stained for CD3, CD4 and CD8 and then FACS-sorted into CD3+CD4+ and CD3+CD8+ populations. Each of the 8 studied subjects was randomized to immunosuppression withdrawal. The Qiagen DNeasy Blood and Tissue Kit was used for isolation of genomic DNA. Of note for this clone: The clone's antigen remains unknown. No base-level quality is on record; no much larger clone is a single base apart.

Frozen genomic DNA underwent high-throughput TCRbeta CDR3 sequencing by immunoSEQ, including PCR amplification, mapping, bias correction and internal controls. Turning to the authors' computational methods: Only productive rearrangements were retained, with each unique TCRbeta sequence defined by its CDR3 nucleotide sequence together with its V and J gene. For a sequence to be called donor-reactive, it needed a frequency of at least 0.01% and at least 5-fold expansion in CFSE-low cells compared with unstimulated pre-transplant cells. Per-subject minimum frequency thresholds, based on the lowest-template unstimulated sample, ensured at least 90% detection power. Jensen-Shannon divergence between the top 1000 TCRbeta sequences after and before transplant was used to measure repertoire turnover. Changes in detection of donor-reactive sequences were tested with two-sided Fisher's exact tests. TCRdb provides this immuneACCESS table in a form limited to in-frame rearrangements. Some clones are lacking; in checked studies, under half of them reflect an unresolved V gene, and why the rest are absent is not known. V, J and clone size are taken as reported in that table, and D and trimming were inferred from the DNA itself. The sample table lists about 120,000 clones, less than 95% of them with a count of one. The top ten constitute around 0.86% of the sample.

The chain employs TRBV5-4 and TRBJ2-5, and 7 junction bases match TRBD2. This TCR derives from a human patient who received a liver transplant. After a transplant, the donor of the graft may account for some T cells. The source was CD4+ T cells from blood, collected 12 months after liver transplant. The nucleotides read TGTGCCAGCAGCCGAGCGGGACCAGGAGAAGAGACCCAGTACTTC. This encodes CASSRAGPGEETQYF.